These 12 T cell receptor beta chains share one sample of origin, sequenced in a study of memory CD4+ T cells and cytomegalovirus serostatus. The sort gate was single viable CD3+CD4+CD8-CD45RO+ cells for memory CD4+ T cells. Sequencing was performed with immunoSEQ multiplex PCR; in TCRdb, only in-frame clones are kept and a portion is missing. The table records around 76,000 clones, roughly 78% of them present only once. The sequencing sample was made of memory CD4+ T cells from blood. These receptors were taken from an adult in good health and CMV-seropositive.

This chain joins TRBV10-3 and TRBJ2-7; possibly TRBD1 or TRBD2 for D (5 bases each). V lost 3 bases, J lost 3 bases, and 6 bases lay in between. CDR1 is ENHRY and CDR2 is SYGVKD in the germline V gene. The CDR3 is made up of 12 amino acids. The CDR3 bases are TGTGCCATCAGTGATGGGGGCTACGAGCAGTACGTC. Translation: CAISDGGYEQYV.

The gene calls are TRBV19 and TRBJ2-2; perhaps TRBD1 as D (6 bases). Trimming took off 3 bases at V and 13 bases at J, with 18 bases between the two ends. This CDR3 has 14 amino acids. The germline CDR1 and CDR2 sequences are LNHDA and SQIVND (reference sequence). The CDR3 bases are TGTGCCAGTAGTATCGGATCGAAGGGGGTCGGGCTGTTTTTT. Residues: CASSIGSKGVGLFF.

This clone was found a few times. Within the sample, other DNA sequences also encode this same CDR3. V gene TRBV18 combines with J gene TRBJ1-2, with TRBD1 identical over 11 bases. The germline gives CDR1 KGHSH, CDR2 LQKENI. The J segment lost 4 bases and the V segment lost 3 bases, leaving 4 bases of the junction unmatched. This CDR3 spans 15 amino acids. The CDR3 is CASSPGQGGSYGYTF. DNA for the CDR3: TGTGCCAGCTCACCGGGACAGGGGGGTTCCTATGGCTACACCTTC.

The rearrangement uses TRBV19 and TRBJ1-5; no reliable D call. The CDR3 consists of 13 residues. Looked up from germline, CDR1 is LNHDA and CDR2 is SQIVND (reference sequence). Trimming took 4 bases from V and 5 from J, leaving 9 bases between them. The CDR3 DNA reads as TGTGCCAGTAGTACTGACCGAGATCAGCCCCAGCATTTT. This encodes CASSTDRDQPQHF. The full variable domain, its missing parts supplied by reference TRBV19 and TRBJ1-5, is DGGITQSPKYLFRKEGQNVTLSCEQNLNHDAMYWYRQDPGQGLRLIYYSQIVNDFQKGDIAEGYSVSREKKESFPLTVTSAQKNPTAFYLCASSTDRDQPQHFGDGTRLSIL.

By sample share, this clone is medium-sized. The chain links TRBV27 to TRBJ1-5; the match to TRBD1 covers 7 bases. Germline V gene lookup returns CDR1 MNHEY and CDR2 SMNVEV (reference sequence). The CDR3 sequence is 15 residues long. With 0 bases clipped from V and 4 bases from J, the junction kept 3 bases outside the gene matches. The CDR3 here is CASSLSPGGNQPQHF. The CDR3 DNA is TGTGCCAGCAGTTTATCGCCAGGGGGAAATCAGCCCCAGCATTTT.

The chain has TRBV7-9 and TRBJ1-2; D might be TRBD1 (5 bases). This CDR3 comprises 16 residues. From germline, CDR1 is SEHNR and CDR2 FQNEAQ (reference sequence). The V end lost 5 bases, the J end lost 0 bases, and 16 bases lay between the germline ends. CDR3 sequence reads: CASSQLGHKANYGYTF. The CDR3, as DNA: TGTGCCAGCAGCCAGCTCGGACATAAAGCTAACTATGGCTACACCTTC. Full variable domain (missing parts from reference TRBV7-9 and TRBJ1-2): DTGVSQNPRHKITKRGQNVTFRCDPISEHNRLYWYRQTLGQGPEFLTYFQNEAQLEKSRLLSDRFSAERPKGSFSTLEIQRTEQGDSAMYLCASSQLGHKANYGYTFGSGTRLTVV.

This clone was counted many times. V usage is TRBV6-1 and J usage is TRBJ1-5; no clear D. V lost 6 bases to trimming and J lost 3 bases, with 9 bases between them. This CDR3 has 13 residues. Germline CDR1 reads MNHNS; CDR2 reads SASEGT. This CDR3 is CASRRGFNQPQHF. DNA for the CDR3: TGTGCCAGCAGGAGAGGATTCAATCAGCCCCAGCATTTT.

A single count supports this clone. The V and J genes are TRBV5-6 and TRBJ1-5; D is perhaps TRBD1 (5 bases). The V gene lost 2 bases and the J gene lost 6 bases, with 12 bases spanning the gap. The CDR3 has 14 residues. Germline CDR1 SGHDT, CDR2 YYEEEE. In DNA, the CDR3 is TGTGCCAGCAGCTTTGGCAGGGTCGGTCAGCCCCAGCATTTT. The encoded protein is CASSFGRVGQPQHF.

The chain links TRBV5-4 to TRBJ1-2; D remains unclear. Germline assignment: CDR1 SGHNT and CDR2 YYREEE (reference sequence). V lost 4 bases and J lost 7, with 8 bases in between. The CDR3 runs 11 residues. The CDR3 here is CASSKLGGYTF. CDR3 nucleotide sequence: TGTGCCAGCAGCAAGTTAGGTGGCTACACCTTC.

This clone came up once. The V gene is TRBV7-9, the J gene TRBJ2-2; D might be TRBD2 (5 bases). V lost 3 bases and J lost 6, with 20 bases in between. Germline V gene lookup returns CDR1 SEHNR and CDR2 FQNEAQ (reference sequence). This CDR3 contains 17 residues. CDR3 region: CASSLATSYLRSGELFF. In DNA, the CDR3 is TGTGCCAGCAGCTTGGCTACTAGTTATTTGAGGTCCGGGGAGCTGTTTTTT.

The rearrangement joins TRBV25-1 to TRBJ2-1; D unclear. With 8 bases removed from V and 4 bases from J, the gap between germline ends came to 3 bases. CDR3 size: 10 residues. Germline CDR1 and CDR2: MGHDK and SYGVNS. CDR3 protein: CASGYNEQFF. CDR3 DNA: TGTGCCAGCGGTTACAATGAGCAGTTCTTC. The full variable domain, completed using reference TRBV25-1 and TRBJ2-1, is EADIYQTPRYLVIGTGKKITLECSQTMGHDKMYWYQQDPGMELHLIHYSYGVNSTEKGDLSSESTVSRIRTEHFPLTLESARPSHTSQYLCASGYNEQFFGPGTRLTVL.

CDR3 DNA: TGTGCCAGCAGTGACGGACAGCTCTCCTACGAGCAGTACGTC. Amino acids: CASSDGQLSYEQYV. This rearrangement joins TRBV6-6 to TRBJ2-7; the D gene is possibly TRBD1 (6 bases). V lost 5 bases and J lost 0, with 11 bases in between. The CDR3 contains 14 residues. Germline V CDR1 and CDR2: MNHNY, SVGAGI (reference sequence).